This TCR beta chain appears in the sequencing data of a study of T cells in Graves' hyperthyroidism and ophthalmopathy. Notes on the study in general: Most clonotypes that expanded in the thyroid above 0.001 also showed up in blood.

Researchers amplified the TCR beta CDR3 regions from RNA transcripts. HTBI primers were used for first-round RT-PCR of the TCR CDR3. TCRdb passed the multiplex PCR reads through MiXCR, listing each CDR3 protein once. This sample carries roughly 100,000 distinct CDR3 sequences, about 50% of them seen once, and the ten largest clones take approximately 25%. V was pared by 1 base and J by 5 bases, with 9 bases between. There are 13 residues in the CDR3. From germline, CDR1 is GTSNPN and CDR2 SVGIG (reference sequence). This clonotype was seen many times. Its antigen is currently unknown. Patients between 18 and 65 years old had hyperthyroidism, newly diagnosed and lasting under 2 months.

This chain uses TRBV30 with TRBJ2-1; D ambiguous. The TCR sequence derives from a man aged 35 to 55 with Graves' hyperthyroidism. The sequencing input was blood. CDR3 sequence (DNA): TGTGCCTGGAGTGCGTACACCCACAATGAGCAGTTCTTC. Translating it yields CAWSAYTHNEQFF.